This TCR beta chain is from a study of T cells after yellow fever vaccination. The study, taken as a whole, reports: At 96% for CD4 and almost 90% for CD8, most primary-vaccination clones showed up again after the booster. Abundant bulk-population clonotypes could contaminate the FACS-sorted repertoires.

TCRdb called the 5' RACE reads again in MiXCR, with one record for every CDR3 protein. Of about 320,000 distinct CDR3 sequences listed, around 13% were seen once; the top ten hold 3.2%. CDR1 is SGHTA and CDR2 is FQGNSA in the germline V gene. V shed 5 bases and J shed 8 bases, with 11 bases lying between them. CDR3 size: 12 residues. This clonotype has a count of ten or more. Its target is not known. The rearrangement links TRBV7-2 to TRBJ2-3, with D uncertain. The sequence was collected from a man aged 18 to 30 who received the YFV17D yellow fever vaccine. The sequenced sample was CD4+ T cells sorted from PBMCs, obtained 15 days after the yellow fever booster vaccination. The CDR3 sequence: CASSESVGTQYF. CDR3 sequence (DNA): TGTGCCAGCAGCGAATCAGTAGGTACGCAGTATTTT.